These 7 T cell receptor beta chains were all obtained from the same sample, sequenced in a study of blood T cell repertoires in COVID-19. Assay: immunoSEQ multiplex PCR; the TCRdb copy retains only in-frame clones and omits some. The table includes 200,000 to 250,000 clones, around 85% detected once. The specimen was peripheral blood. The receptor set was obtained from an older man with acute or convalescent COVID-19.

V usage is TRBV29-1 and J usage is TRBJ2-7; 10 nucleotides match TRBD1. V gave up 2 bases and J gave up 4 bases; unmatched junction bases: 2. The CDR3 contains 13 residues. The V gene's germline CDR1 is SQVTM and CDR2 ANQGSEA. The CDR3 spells CSVETDRGYEQYF. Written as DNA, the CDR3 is TGCAGCGTTGAAACGGACAGGGGGTACGAGCAGTACTTC.

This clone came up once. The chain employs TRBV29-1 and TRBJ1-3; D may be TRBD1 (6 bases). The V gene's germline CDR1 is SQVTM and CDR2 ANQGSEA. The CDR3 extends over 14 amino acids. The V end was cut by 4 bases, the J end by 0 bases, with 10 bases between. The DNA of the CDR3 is TGCAGCGTTGTGGACAGAAGCTCTGGAAACACCATATATTTT. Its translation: CSVVDRSSGNTIYF.

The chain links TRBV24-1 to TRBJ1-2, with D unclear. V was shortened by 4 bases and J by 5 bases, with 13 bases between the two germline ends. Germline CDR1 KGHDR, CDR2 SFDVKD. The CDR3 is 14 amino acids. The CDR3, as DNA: TGTGCCACCAGTGACTCGAGCAAGATTTATGGCTACACCTTC. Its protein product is CATSDSSKIYGYTF.

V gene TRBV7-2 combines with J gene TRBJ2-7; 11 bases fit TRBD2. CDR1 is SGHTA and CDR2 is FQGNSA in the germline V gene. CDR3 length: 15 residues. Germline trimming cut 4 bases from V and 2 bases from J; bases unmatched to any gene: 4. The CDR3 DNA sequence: TGTGCCAGCAGCTCGTTAGCGGGGGGGCCCTACGAGCAGTACTTC. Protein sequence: CASSSLAGGPYEQYF. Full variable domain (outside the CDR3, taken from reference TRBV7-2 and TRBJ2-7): GAGVSQSPSNKVTEKGKDVELRCDPISGHTALYWYRQSLGQGLEFLIYFQGNSAPDKSGLPSDRFSAERTGGSVSTLTIQRTQQEDSAVYLCASSSLAGGPYEQYFGPGTRLTVT.

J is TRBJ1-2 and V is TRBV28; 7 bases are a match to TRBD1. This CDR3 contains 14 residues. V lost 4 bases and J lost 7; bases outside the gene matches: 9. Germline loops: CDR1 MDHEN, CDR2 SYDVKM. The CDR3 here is CASSSQQGLAGYTF. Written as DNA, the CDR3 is TGTGCCAGCAGTTCCCAACAGGGGCTAGCTGGCTACACCTTC.

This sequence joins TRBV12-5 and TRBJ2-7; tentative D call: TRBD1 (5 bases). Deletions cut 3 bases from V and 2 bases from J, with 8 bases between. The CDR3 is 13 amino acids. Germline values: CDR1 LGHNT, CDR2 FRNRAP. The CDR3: CASGFSGTYEQYF. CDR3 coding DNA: TGTGCTAGTGGTTTTTCAGGGACCTACGAGCAGTACTTC.

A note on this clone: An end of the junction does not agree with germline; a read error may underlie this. CDR3 loop: CASSLGLSGDNVLTF. CDR3 sequence (DNA): TGCGCCAGCAGCTTGGGTTTGTCGGGGGACAACGTCCTGACTTTC. The J gene is TRBJ2-6, the V gene TRBV5-1; D perhaps matches TRBD2 (6 bases). This CDR3 contains 15 residues. Germline CDR1 SGHRS, CDR2 YFSETQ.